This TCR beta chain was obtained from a study of T cells in Graves' hyperthyroidism and ophthalmopathy. Study results and limitations: Most thyroid clonotypes with frequency above 0.001 were detected in blood.

TCR beta CDR3 regions were amplified from RNA transcripts. HTBI primers drove first-round RT-PCR of the TCR CDR3. MiXCR, applied by TCRdb to the multiplex PCR reads, yields one record per CDR3 protein. Among fewer than 450,000 distinct CDR3 sequences listed, 18% were seen once. The V gene's germline CDR1 is MNHNS and CDR2 SASEGT. V lost 5 bases and J 0 bases, leaving 11 bases between the germline ends. The CDR3 runs to 14 residues. Exclusion of patients followed from uncontrolled infection, other autoimmune disease, pregnancy or lactation. Clinical symptoms, serum thyroxine and TRAb, thyroid ultrasound and orbital computed tomography together formed the diagnostic basis. There are many counts of this clonotype. Its antigen is currently unknown.

The chain is built from TRBV6-1 and TRBJ2-7; D gene ambiguous. The sample consisted of blood. The receptor's source is a young man with Graves' ophthalmopathy. This chain's CDR3 is CASSSVGHSYEQYF. The CDR3 nucleotides read TGTGCCAGCAGTTCGGTAGGGCACTCCTACGAGCAGTACTTC.